The sequence of this T cell receptor (beta chain) was determined in a study of beta chain features in type 1 diabetes. General study findings and limits: Moderately but significantly shorter TCRB CDR3s were found in Type 1 diabetes patients in all four CD4+ subsets. When VDJ junctions were examined, type 1 diabetes patients showed fewer insertions and more deletions.

The sequenced template was cDNA made from the entire isolated RNA. The study sequenced naive, central memory and regulatory T cell samples to an average of about 3.57 million reads. The protocol was immunoSEQ multiplex PCR, while the TCRdb copy is restricted to in-frame clones and leaves out a portion. This table has nearly 700,000 clones, 13% appearing once. As regards this clone: What it binds is unknown.

The CDR3 consists of 13 residues. Germline CDR1 is SNHLY and CDR2 is FYNNEI. V trimming: 6 bases; J trimming: 6 bases; junction bases outside the gene matches: 4. The chain combines TRBV2 with TRBJ2-4; TRBD1 matches at 8 bases. The sequence was obtained from a man between 18 and 29 years old with type 1 diabetes. Specimen: naive CD4+ T cells from blood. CDR3 residues: CASRDRERNIQYF. The DNA for the CDR3 is TGTGCCAGCAGGGACAGGGAGAGAAACATTCAGTACTTC.